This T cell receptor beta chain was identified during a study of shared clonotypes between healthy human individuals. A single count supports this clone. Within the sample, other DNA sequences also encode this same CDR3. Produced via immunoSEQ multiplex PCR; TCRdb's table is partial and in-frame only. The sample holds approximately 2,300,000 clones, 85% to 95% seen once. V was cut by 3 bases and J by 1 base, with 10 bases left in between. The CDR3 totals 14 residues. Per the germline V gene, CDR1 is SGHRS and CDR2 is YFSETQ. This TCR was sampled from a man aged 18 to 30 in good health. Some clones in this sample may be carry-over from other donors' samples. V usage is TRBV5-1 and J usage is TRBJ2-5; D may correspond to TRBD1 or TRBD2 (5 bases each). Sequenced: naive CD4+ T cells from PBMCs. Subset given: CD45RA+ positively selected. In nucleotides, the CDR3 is TGCGCCAGCAGCTCCGGGACGGTCCAAGAGACCCAGTACTTC. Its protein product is CASSSGTVQETQYF.